This T cell receptor (beta chain) appears in the sequencing data of a study of T cells in Graves' hyperthyroidism and ophthalmopathy. Overall study findings and caveats: Blood also held most thyroid clonotypes expanded beyond 0.001.

On this clonotype: What it binds is unknown.

CDR3 length: 16 amino acids. Germline CDR1 reads SGDLS; CDR2 reads YYNGEE. Trimming removed 5 bases from V and 1 base from J; junction bases left unmatched: 6. RNA transcripts gave rise to amplified TCR beta CDR3 regions. A set of HTBI primers served as the primers for a first-round RT-PCR of the TCR CDR3. MiXCR was run by TCRdb on the multiplex PCR reads, yielding one entry per CDR3 protein. The repertoire includes hundreds of thousands of distinct CDR3 sequences, over 40% of them detected once, and about 7.2% sits in the top ten. This chain links TRBV9 with TRBJ1-5; 10 bases are shared with TRBD1. Sequences were obtained from peripheral blood or thyroid tissue (not recorded which). The source of this sequence is an adult man with Graves' disease, either hyperthyroidism or ophthalmopathy (not recorded which). The CDR3 DNA sequence: TGTGCCAGCAGTAGACAGGGGGCGCGAAGCAATCAGCCCCAGCATTTT. This codes for CASSRQGARSNQPQHF.